Reported below is one TCR beta chain. One junction end does not reproduce the germline sequence, and a read error may be involved. This entry comes from a study of blood T cell repertoires in COVID-19. Study background: T cells, B-cell-depleted T cells, or PBMCs provided the cDNA or gDNA that served as material.

Authors' data handling: Reference gene primer amplification gave estimated nucleated cell counts. TCRdb's table, derived via immunoSEQ multiplex PCR, lists solely in-frame clones and lacks some. The V and J calls and clone size come from that table; D and trimming were worked out from the DNA. The table includes about 160,000 clones, over 75% detected once. CDR3 length equals 13 residues. Germline lookup yields CDR1 SGDLS and CDR2 YYNGEE. The source material was PBMCs or T cells enriched from blood (not recorded which). V and J are TRBV9 and TRBJ2-5; perhaps TRBD2 as D (5 bases). The receptor's source is a woman in her thirties or forties with acute COVID-19. CDR3 nucleotides: TGTGTCAGCACGAGCGGAGGCCAAGAGACCCAGTACTTC. It codes for CVSTSGGQETQYF.